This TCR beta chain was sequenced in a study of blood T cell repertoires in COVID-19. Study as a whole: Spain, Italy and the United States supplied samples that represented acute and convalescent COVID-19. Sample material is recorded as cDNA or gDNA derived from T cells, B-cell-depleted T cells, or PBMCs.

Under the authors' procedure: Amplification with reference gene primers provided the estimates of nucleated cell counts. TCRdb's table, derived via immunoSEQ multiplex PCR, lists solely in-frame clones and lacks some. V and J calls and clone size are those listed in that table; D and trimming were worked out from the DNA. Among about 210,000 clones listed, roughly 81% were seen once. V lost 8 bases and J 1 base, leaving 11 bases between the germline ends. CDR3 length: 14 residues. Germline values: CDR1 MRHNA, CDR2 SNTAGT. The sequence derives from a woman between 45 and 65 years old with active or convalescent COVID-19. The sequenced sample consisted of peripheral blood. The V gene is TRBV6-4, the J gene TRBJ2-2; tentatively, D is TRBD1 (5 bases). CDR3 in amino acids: CASGLTGNTGELFF. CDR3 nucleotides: TGTGCCAGCGGGCTCACAGGGAACACCGGGGAGCTGTTTTTT.